This T cell receptor beta chain was obtained from a study of blood T cell repertoires in COVID-19. The authors' processing: It was from reference gene primer amplification that nucleated cell counts were estimated. Repertoires were generated with immunoSEQ multiplex PCR, while TCRdb's copy carries only in-frame clones and drops some. V, J and clone size are those of that table, while D and trimming were read from the DNA. The sample has 85,000 to 90,000 clones, less than 95% seen once; the top ten hold approximately 2.3%. The length of the CDR3 is 14 residues. The clonotype originates from a human donor with active COVID-19. The donor label of this sample is uncertain. Sequencing input: peripheral blood. The chain recombines TRBV12-1 with TRBJ1-1. TRBV12-1 is a documented pseudogene. In nucleotides, the CDR3 is TGTGCCAGCAGCTTTGGAGGCGAGGGAACTGAAGCTTTCTTT. It yields the protein CASSFGGEGTEAFF.